Given below is one T cell receptor (beta chain) in context. A much larger clone sits a single nucleotide away, making a read error possible. The sample belongs to a study of T cells in Graves' hyperthyroidism and ophthalmopathy. Germline-derived CDR1 and CDR2 are LNHNV and YYDKDF (reference sequence). V lost 2 bases to trimming and J lost 8 bases, with 15 bases between them. The CDR3 length is 15 residues. Stable disease denoted Graves' hyperthyroidism without ophthalmopathy progression within 18 months. Patients were excluded for uncontrolled infection, other autoimmune disease, pregnancy or lactation. The TCR beta CDR3 regions underwent amplification using RNA transcripts as the source. HTBI primers were employed in a first-round RT-PCR of the TCR CDR3. TCRdb independently ran MiXCR on the multiplex PCR reads; one entry per CDR3 protein. Among some 300,000 distinct CDR3 sequences listed, about 13% were seen once.

This chain joins TRBV15 and TRBJ1-4, with a tentative D call TRBD1 (6 bases). The material sequenced was blood. The clonotype was recovered from a middle-aged woman with Graves' hyperthyroidism. Written as DNA, the CDR3 is TGTGCCACCAGCAGACTACAGGGCAGCCCCGAAAAACTGTTTTTT. Protein product: CATSRLQGSPEKLFF.